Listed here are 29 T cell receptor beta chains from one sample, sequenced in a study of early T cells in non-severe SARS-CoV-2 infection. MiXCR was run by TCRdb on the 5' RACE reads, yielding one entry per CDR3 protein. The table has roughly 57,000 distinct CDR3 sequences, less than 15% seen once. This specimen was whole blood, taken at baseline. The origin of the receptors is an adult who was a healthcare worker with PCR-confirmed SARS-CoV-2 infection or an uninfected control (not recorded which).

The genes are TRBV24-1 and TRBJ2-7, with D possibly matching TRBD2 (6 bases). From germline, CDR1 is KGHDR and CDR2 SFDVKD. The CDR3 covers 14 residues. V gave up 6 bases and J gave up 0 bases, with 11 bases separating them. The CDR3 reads CATSNAGSSYEQYF. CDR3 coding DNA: TGTGCCACCAGTAATGCGGGGAGCTCCTACGAGCAGTACTTC.

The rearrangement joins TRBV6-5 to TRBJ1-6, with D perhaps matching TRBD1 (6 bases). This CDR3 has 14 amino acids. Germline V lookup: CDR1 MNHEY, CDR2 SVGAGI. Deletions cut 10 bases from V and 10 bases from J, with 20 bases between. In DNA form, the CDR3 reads TGTGCCACTAGGGAGTACAGGGAATGGTCACCCCTCCACTTT. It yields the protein CATREYREWSPLHF.

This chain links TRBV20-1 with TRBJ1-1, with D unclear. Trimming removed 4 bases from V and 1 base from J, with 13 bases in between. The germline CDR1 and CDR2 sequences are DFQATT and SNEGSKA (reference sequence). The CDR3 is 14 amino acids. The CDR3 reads CSATKWPKNTEAFF. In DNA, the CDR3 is TGCAGTGCTACAAAGTGGCCCAAGAACACTGAAGCTTTCTTT.

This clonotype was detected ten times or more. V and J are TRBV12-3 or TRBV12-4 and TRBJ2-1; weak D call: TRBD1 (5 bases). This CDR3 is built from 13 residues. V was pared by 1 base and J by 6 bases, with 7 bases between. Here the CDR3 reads CASSLGQINEQFF. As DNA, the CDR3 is TGTGCCAGCAGTTTAGGACAGATCAATGAGCAGTTCTTC.

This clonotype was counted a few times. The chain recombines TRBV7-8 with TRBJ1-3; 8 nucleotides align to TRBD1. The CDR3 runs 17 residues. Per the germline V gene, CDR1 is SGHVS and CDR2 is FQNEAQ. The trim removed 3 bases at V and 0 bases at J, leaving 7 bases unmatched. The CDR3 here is CASSFAGQGGSGNTIYF. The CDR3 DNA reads TGTGCCAGCAGCTTCGCCGGACAGGGCGGCTCTGGAAACACCATATATTTT.

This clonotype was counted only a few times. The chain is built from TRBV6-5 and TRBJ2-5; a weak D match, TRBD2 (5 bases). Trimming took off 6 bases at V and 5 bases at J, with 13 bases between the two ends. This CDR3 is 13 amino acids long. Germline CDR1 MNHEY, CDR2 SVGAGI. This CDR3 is CASSRGPGETQYF. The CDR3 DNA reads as TGTGCCAGCAGCCGTGGGCCGGGGGAGACCCAGTACTTC.

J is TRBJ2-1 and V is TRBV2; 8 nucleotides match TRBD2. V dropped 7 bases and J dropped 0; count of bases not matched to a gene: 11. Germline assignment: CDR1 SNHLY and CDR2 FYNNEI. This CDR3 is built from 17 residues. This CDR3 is CASTGGAKGISYNEQFF. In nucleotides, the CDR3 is TGTGCCAGCACGGGGGGGGCAAAGGGTATCTCCTACAATGAGCAGTTCTTC.

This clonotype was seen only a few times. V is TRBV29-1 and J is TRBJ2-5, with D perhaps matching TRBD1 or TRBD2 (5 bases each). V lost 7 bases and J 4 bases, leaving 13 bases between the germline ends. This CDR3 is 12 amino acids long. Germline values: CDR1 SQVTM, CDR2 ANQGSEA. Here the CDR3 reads CSGRLGVETQYF. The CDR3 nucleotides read TGCAGCGGCCGGCTGGGGGTAGAGACCCAGTACTTC.

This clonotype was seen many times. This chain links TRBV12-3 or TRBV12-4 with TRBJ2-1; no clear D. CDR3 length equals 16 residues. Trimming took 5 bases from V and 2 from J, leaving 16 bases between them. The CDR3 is CASSPLSAKAYNEQFF. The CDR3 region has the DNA TGTGCCAGCAGTCCCTTATCGGCGAAAGCCTACAATGAGCAGTTCTTC.

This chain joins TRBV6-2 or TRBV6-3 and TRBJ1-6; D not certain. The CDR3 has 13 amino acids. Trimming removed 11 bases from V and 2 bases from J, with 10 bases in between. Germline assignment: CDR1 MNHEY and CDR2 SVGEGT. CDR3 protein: CALAPAYNSPLHF. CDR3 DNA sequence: TGTGCCCTTGCACCAGCCTATAATTCACCCCTCCACTTT.

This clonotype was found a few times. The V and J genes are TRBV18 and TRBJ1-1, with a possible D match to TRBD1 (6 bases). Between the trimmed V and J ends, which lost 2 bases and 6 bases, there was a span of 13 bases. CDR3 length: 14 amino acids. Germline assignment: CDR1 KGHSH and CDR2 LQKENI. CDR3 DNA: TGTGCCAGCTCACCATGGCAGGGGATGGCTGAAGCTTTCTTT. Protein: CASSPWQGMAEAFF.

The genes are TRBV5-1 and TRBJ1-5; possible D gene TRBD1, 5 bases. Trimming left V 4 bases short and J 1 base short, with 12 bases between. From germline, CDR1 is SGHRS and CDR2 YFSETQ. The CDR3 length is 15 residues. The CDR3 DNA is TGCGCCAGCAGCGCCCTGGGGGTGAGCAATCAGCCCCAGCATTTT. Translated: CASSALGVSNQPQHF.

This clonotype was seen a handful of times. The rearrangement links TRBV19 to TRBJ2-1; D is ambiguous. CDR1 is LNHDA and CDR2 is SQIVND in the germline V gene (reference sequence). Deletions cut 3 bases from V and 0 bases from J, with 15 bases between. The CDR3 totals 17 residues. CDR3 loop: CASSISVARSSYNEQFF. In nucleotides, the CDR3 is TGTGCCAGTAGTATTAGTGTTGCGCGTAGCTCCTACAATGAGCAGTTCTTC. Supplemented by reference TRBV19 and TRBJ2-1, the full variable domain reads DGGITQSPKYLFRKEGQNVTLSCEQNLNHDAMYWYRQDPGQGLRLIYYSQIVNDFQKGDIAEGYSVSREKKESFPLTVTSAQKNPTAFYLCASSISVARSSYNEQFFGPGTRLTVL.

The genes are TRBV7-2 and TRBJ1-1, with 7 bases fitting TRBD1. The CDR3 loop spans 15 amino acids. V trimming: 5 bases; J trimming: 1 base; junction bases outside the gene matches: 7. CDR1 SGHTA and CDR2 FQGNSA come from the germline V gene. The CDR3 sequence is CASSTQTGRNTEAFF. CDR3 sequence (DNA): TGTGCCAGCAGCACCCAGACAGGGCGGAACACTGAAGCTTTCTTT.

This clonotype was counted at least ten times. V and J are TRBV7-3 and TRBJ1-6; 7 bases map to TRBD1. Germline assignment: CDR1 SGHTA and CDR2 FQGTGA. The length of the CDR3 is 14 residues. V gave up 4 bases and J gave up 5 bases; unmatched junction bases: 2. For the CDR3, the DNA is TGTGCCAGCAGCTACGGGACAGATAATTCACCCCTCCACTTT. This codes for CASSYGTDNSPLHF.

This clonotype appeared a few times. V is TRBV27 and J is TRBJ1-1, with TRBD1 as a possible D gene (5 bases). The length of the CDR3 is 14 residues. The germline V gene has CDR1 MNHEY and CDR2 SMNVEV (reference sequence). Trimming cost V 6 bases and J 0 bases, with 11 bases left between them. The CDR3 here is CASSPRAMNTEAFF. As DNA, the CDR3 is TGTGCCAGCAGCCCCAGGGCCATGAACACTGAAGCTTTCTTT.

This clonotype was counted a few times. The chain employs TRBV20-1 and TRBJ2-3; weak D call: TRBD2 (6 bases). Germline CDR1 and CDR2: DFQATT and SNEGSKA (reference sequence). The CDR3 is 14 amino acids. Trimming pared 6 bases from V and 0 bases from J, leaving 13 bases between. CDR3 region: CSAGSFPSTDTQYF. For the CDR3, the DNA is TGCAGTGCCGGGAGTTTCCCCAGCACAGATACGCAGTATTTT.

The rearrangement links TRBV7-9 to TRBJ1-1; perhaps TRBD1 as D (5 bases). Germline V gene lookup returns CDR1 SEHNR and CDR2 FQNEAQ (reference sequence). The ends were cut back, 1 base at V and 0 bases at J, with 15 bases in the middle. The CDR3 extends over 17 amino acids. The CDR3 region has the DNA TGTGCCAGCAGCTTAGGTTTGGGGGGGATCATGAACACTGAAGCTTTCTTT. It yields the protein CASSLGLGGIMNTEAFF. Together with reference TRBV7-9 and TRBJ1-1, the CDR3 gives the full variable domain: DTGVSQNPRHKITKRGQNVTFRCDPISEHNRLYWYRQTLGQGPEFLTYFQNEAQLEKSRLLSDRFSAERPKGSFSTLEIQRTEQGDSAMYLCASSLGLGGIMNTEAFFGQGTRLTVV.

The CDR3 sequence is CASSPGTGRSPLHF. DNA for the CDR3: TGTGCCAGCAGTCCCGGGACAGGGCGATCACCCCTCCACTTT. V gene TRBV12-3 or TRBV12-4 combines with J gene TRBJ1-6, with TRBD1 identical over 9 bases. The CDR3 extends over 14 amino acids. The J segment lost 10 bases and the V segment lost 5 bases, leaving 6 bases of the junction unmatched.

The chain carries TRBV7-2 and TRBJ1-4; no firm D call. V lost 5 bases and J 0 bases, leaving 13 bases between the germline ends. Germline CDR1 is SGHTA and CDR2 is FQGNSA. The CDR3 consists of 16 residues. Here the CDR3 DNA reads TGTGCCAGCAGCCCAGGAGGACCAACAACTAATGAAAAACTGTTTTTT. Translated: CASSPGGPTTNEKLFF.

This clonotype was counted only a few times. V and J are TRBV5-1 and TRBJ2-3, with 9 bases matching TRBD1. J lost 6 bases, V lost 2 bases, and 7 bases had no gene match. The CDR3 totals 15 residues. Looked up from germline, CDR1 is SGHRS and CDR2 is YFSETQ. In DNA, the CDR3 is TGCGCCAGCAGCTTACCGGGACAGGGAGGGGATACGCAGTATTTT. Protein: CASSLPGQGGDTQYF.

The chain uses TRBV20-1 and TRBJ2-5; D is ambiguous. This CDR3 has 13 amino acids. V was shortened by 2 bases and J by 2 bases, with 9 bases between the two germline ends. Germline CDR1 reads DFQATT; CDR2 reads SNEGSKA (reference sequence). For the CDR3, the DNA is TGCAGTGCTAGACGGACGGCACAAGAGACCCAGTACTTC. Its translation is CSARRTAQETQYF.

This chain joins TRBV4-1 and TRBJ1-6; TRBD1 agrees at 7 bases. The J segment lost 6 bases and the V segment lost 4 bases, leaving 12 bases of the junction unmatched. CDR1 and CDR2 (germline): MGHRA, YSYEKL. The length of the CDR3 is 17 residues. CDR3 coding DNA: TGCGCCAGCAGCCCCCCAGGGGGAGGTGGGTTTAATTCACCCCTCCACTTT. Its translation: CASSPPGGGGFNSPLHF.

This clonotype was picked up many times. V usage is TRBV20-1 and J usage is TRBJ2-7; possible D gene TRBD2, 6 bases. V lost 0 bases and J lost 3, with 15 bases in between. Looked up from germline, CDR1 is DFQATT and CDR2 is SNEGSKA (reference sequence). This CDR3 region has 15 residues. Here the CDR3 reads CSARDHERALYEQYF. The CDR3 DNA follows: TGCAGTGCTAGAGATCATGAGCGGGCTCTCTACGAGCAGTACTTC.

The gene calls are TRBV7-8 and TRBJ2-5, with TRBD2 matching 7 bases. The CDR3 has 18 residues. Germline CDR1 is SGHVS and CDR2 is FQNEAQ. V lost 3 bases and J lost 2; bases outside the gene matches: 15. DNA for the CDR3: TGTGCCAGCAGCTTTCGGAGGGAGCAGCTAGCGGAACAAGAGACCCAGTACTTC. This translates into CASSFRREQLAEQETQYF.

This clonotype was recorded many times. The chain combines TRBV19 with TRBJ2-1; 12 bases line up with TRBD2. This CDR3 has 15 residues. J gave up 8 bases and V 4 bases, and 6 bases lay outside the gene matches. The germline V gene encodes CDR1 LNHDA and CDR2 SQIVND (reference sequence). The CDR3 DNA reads TGTGCCAGTAGTAGTGGACTAGCGGGAAACGATGAGCAGTTCTTC. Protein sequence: CASSSGLAGNDEQFF.

This chain's CDR3 is CAISPNPGTGNYEQYF. In DNA form, the CDR3 reads TGTGCCATCAGTCCAAATCCCGGGACAGGAAACTACGAGCAGTACTTC. The V call is TRBV10-3, the J call TRBJ2-7; 8 bases map to TRBD1. Germline CDR1 is ENHRY and CDR2 is SYGVKD. The CDR3 is 16 residues long. V trimming: 5 bases; J trimming: 3 bases; junction bases outside the gene matches: 12.

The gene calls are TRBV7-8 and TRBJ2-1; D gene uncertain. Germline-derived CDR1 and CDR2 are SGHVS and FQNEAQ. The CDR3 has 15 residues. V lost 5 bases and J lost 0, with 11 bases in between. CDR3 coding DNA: TGTGCCAGCAGCCCCTCTACCCTCTCCTACAATGAGCAGTTCTTC. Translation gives CASSPSTLSYNEQFF.

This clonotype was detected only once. In DNA form, the CDR3 reads TGTGCCATTCGACCCAGTGGCTATGGCTACACCTTC. This translates into CAIRPSGYGYTF. This rearrangement joins TRBV27 to TRBJ1-2; D remains unclear. Deletions cut 10 bases from V and 4 bases from J, with 13 bases between. The CDR3 extends over 12 amino acids. Germline CDR1 and CDR2: MNHEY and SMNVEV (reference sequence).